The 26 T cell receptor beta chains listed next were all sequenced from one sample in a study of shared clonotypes between healthy human individuals. TCRdb keeps only in-frame clones here, not all; method: immunoSEQ multiplex PCR. The sample yields about 2.4 million clones, more than 85% seen once. Sequenced: naive CD4+ T cells from PBMCs. Subset given: CD45RA+ positively selected. The receptors derive from a young man in good health. Some clones in this sample may be carry-over from other donors' samples.

In DNA, the CDR3 is TGTGCCAGCAGCTTGACCCAGGGGGGTGAGCAGTTCTTC. Translating gives CASSLTQGGEQFF. The chain employs TRBV5-5 and TRBJ2-1; D might be TRBD1 (7 bases). The CDR3 has 13 residues. Deletions cut 1 base from V and 9 bases from J, with 11 bases between. Germline assignment: CDR1 SGHKS and CDR2 YYEKEE (reference sequence).

The chain uses TRBV5-4 and TRBJ2-2; D call uncertain. From germline, CDR1 is SGHNT and CDR2 YYREEE (reference sequence). The CDR3 totals 12 residues. Trimming pared 1 base from V and 7 bases from J, leaving 5 bases between. In DNA, the CDR3 is TGTGCCAGCAGCTTGCCAGTCGGGGAGCTGTTTTTT. Translating gives CASSLPVGELFF. The full variable domain, completed using reference TRBV5-4 and TRBJ2-2, is ETGVTQSPTHLIKTRGQQVTLRCSSQSGHNTVSWYQQALGQGPQFIFQYYREEENGRGNFPPRFSGLQFPNYSSELNVNALELDDSALYLCASSLPVGELFFGEGSRLTVL.

Regarding this clone: Within the sample, other DNA sequences also encode this same CDR3. The rearrangement links TRBV4-1 to TRBJ2-3; 13 bases map to TRBD2. CDR3 size: 16 residues. V lost 1 base and J lost 4; bases outside the gene matches: 2. Germline V CDR1 and CDR2: MGHRA, YSYEKL. CDR3 region: CASSQGLAGGSDTQYF. CDR3 nucleotide sequence: TGCGCCAGCAGCCAAGGACTAGCGGGAGGTTCAGATACGCAGTATTTT.

The CDR3 protein is CASSQGQGGGYTF. The CDR3 DNA is TGTGCCAGCAGTCAGGGACAGGGCGGTGGCTACACCTTC. V gene TRBV6-1 combines with J gene TRBJ1-2; 9 positions agree with TRBD1. The germline CDR1 and CDR2 sequences are MNHNS and SASEGT. The CDR3 runs to 13 residues. Germline trimming cut 5 bases from V and 7 bases from J; bases unmatched to any gene: 5.

V usage is TRBV15 and J usage is TRBJ1-3; D gene ambiguous. This CDR3 is 15 amino acids long. Trimming stripped 4 bases from V and 7 bases from J, with 17 bases between. Germline lookup yields CDR1 LNHNV and CDR2 YYDKDF (reference sequence). CDR3 in amino acids: CATSTPTGLRNTIYF. For the CDR3, the DNA is TGTGCCACCAGCACCCCCACCGGATTACGGAACACCATATATTTT. Full variable domain (outside the CDR3, taken from reference TRBV15 and TRBJ1-3): DAMVIQNPRYQVTQFGKPVTLSCSQTLNHNVMYWYQQKSSQAPKLLFHYYDKDFNNEADTPDNFQSRRPNTSFCFLDIRSPGLGDTAMYLCATSTPTGLRNTIYFGEGSWLTVV.

Note on this clone: It is likely a read error, because the conserved phenylalanine at the end of the CDR3 is missing. The DNA is omitted, as the CDR3 cannot be located on it reliably, and the CDR3 follows TCRdb's listing. The CDR3 is CASSLPLAAA. The gene calls are TRBV27 and TRBJ1-4. Counting both end residues, the CDR3 totals 10 amino acids. The germline gives CDR1 MNHEY, CDR2 SMNVEV (reference sequence).

V and J are TRBV7-2 and TRBJ2-7; D remains ambiguous. This CDR3 region has 15 residues. CDR1 is SGHTA and CDR2 is FQGNSA in the germline V gene. Trimming removed 1 base at V and 0 bases at J, with 10 bases between. In DNA form, the CDR3 reads TGTGCCAGCAGCTTAGAGGTGGCGGTCTCCTACGAGCAGTACTTC. This sequence encodes CASSLEVAVSYEQYF.

The chain carries TRBV13 and TRBJ1-5, with D perhaps TRBD1 (6 bases). Trimming removed 2 bases at V and 1 base at J, with 15 bases between. The CDR3 length is 17 residues. The germline V gene has CDR1 PRHDT and CDR2 FYEKMQ (reference sequence). This chain's CDR3 is CASSLRGGPGSNQPQHF. The CDR3 coding sequence is TGTGCCAGCAGCTTAAGGGGGGGACCGGGAAGCAATCAGCCCCAGCATTTT.

This clone was detected once. The chain recombines TRBV28 with TRBJ2-2; D gene ambiguous. Trimming shortened V by 8 bases and J by 3 bases, and 10 bases separated the two germline ends. The CDR3 spans 13 residues. Germline values: CDR1 MDHEN, CDR2 SYDVKM. CDR3 in amino acids: CASHRPDTGELFF. In DNA form, the CDR3 reads TGTGCCAGCCACCGGCCGGACACCGGGGAGCTGTTTTTT.

The chain carries TRBV7-3 and TRBJ2-2, with a possible D match to TRBD1 (5 bases). This CDR3 is built from 16 residues. V dropped 5 bases and J dropped 0 bases, with 13 bases sitting between them. Germline-derived CDR1 and CDR2 are SGHTA and FQGTGA. The CDR3, as DNA: TGTGCCAGCAGCCTGCTTGGGGCAACGAACACCGGGGAGCTGTTTTTT. Protein product: CASSLLGATNTGELFF.

This clone was seen once. The gene calls are TRBV6-1 and TRBJ1-4, with D possibly being TRBD1 (5 bases). Germline lookup yields CDR1 MNHNS and CDR2 SASEGT. V lost 7 bases, J lost 8 bases, and 20 bases lay in between. This CDR3 is 15 amino acids long. The CDR3 bases are TGTGCCAGCAATCGGGTTTGGGGACGTGAAGAAAAACTGTTTTTT. It translates to CASNRVWGREEKLFF.

For the CDR3, the DNA is TGTGCCAGTAATGACAGGGCGAACACTGAAGCTTTCTTT. Protein sequence: CASNDRANTEAFF. This chain links TRBV19 with TRBJ1-1; 7 nucleotides match TRBD1. Losses at the gene ends were 7 bases for V and 1 base for J; bases not matched to a gene: 3. The CDR3 totals 13 residues. Germline CDR1 is LNHDA and CDR2 is SQIVND (reference sequence).

This clone was seen only once. The rearrangement links TRBV5-1 to TRBJ1-5, with D possibly being TRBD1 (5 bases). The V end was cut by 7 bases, the J end by 1 base, with 9 bases between. Germline values: CDR1 SGHRS, CDR2 YFSETQ. This CDR3 comprises 13 residues. The CDR3 spells CASARDSNQPQHF. CDR3 coding DNA: TGCGCCAGCGCCAGGGACAGCAATCAGCCCCAGCATTTT.

This sequence joins TRBV5-1 and TRBJ2-7; possibly TRBD2 for D (5 bases). Germline V gives CDR1 SGHRS, CDR2 YFSETQ. The CDR3 loop spans 16 amino acids. Trimming removed 0 bases at V and 0 bases at J, with 13 bases between. The chain's CDR3 is CASSLDYGGGSYEQYF. The CDR3 DNA reads TGCGCCAGCAGCTTGGATTACGGAGGTGGCTCCTACGAGCAGTACTTC.

The chain carries TRBV5-1 and TRBJ2-2; possible D gene TRBD1, 6 bases. Germline loops: CDR1 SGHRS, CDR2 YFSETQ. V was pared by 0 bases and J by 6 bases, with 12 bases between. The CDR3 is 15 amino acids. CDR3 sequence (DNA): TGCGCCAGCAGCTTGGGTGTAGGGGGATCCGGGGAGCTGTTTTTT. Translated: CASSLGVGGSGELFF. The full variable domain, in which reference TRBV5-1 and TRBJ2-2 provide the parts outside the CDR3, is KAGVTQTPRYLIKTRGQQVTLSCSPISGHRSVSWYQQTPGQGLQFLFEYFSETQRNKGNFPGRFSGRQFSNSRSEMNVSTLELGDSALYLCASSLGVGGSGELFFGEGSRLTVL.

This chain links TRBV6-5 with TRBJ1-2; D might be TRBD1 (6 bases). This CDR3 comprises 15 residues. Germline CDR1 is MNHEY and CDR2 is SVGAGI. V was cut by 2 bases and J by 9 bases, with 19 bases left in between. In DNA, the CDR3 is TGTGCCAGCAGTTACCGGGGGGGGGCTTACAATAGCTACACCTTC. Amino acids: CASSYRGGAYNSYTF.

The genes are TRBV18 and TRBJ2-2; the D is unclear. In germline, CDR1 is KGHSH, CDR2 LQKENI. The CDR3 consists of 14 residues. Between the trimmed V and J ends, which lost 2 bases and 5 bases, there was a span of 9 bases. The CDR3 loop reads CASSPSERTGELFF. As DNA, the CDR3 is TGTGCCAGCTCACCATCGGAACGGACCGGGGAGCTGTTTTTT.

The V and J genes are TRBV28 and TRBJ2-6; possibly TRBD2 for D (7 bases). V dropped 8 bases and J dropped 0 bases, with 17 bases sitting between them. CDR1 and CDR2 from the germline V gene are MDHEN and SYDVKM. This CDR3 region has 17 residues. For the CDR3, the DNA is TGTGCCAGCTCCAACGGGGGGACACTCTCTGGGGCCAACGTCCTGACTTTC. Encoded protein: CASSNGGTLSGANVLTF.

On this clone itself: The DNA is omitted, as the CDR3 cannot be located on it reliably, and the CDR3 follows TCRdb's listing. The CDR3 is CASSKVGAGNKYSNQPQHF. This sequence joins TRBV21-1 and TRBJ1-5; TRBD1, as called in the table, went unchecked against the DNA. TRBV21-1 counts as a pseudogene. The CDR3 is made up of 19 amino acids, end residues included.

This rearrangement joins TRBV9 to TRBJ2-7; 8 nucleotides match TRBD2. The V gene end was trimmed by 0 bases and the J gene end by 6 bases; junction bases not matched to a gene: 11. Germline values: CDR1 SGDLS, CDR2 YYNGEE. This CDR3 region has 16 residues. CDR3 bases: TGTGCCAGCAGCGTAGCGGGAGCGGGAGCTCGTGCCGAGCAGTACTTC. Its protein product is CASSVAGAGARAEQYF.

This clone was observed a single time. The chain carries TRBV11-2 and TRBJ2-7; tentative D call: TRBD1 (6 bases). This CDR3 spans 17 amino acids. The V end lost 5 bases, the J end lost 0 bases, and 20 bases lay between the germline ends. In germline, CDR1 is SGHAT, CDR2 FQNNGV. The chain's CDR3 is CASSAYSGHLTSYEQYF. The CDR3 DNA is TGTGCCAGCAGCGCATACTCGGGACACCTCACCTCCTACGAGCAGTACTTC.

This clone appeared once. The sample contains more than one DNA sequence encoding this CDR3. V usage is TRBV5-1 and J usage is TRBJ2-2, with D tentatively TRBD1 or TRBD2 (5 bases each). Germline lookup yields CDR1 SGHRS and CDR2 YFSETQ. Trimming left V 3 bases short and J 2 bases short, with 14 bases between. This CDR3 is built from 16 residues. The CDR3: CASSSSGRTNTGELFF. The DNA for the CDR3 is TGCGCCAGCAGCTCGTCAGGGCGGACTAACACCGGGGAGCTGTTTTTT.

The gene calls are TRBV2 and TRBJ2-3; perhaps TRBD2 as D (5 bases). The CDR3 consists of 15 residues. In germline, CDR1 is SNHLY, CDR2 FYNNEI. The ends were cut back, 7 bases at V and 4 bases at J, with 18 bases in the middle. This chain's CDR3 is CASTPGSVLPDTQYF. CDR3 sequence (DNA): TGTGCCAGCACCCCAGGTAGCGTCCTCCCAGATACGCAGTATTTT.

The J gene is TRBJ2-4, the V gene TRBV19; D not resolved. V was shortened by 6 bases and J by 7 bases, with 19 bases between the two germline ends. The CDR3 is 15 residues long. Germline CDR1 reads LNHDA; CDR2 reads SQIVND (reference sequence). The CDR3 nucleotides read TGTGCCAGTAGCGGTCTGGGAACACTCGGGAACATTCAGTACTTC. This gives the protein CASSGLGTLGNIQYF.

The V gene is TRBV7-9, the J gene TRBJ2-2; no reliable D call. Germline loops: CDR1 SEHNR, CDR2 FQNEAQ (reference sequence). Trimming shortened V by 2 bases and J by 9 bases, and 13 bases separated the two germline ends. This CDR3 comprises 14 residues. CDR3 protein: CASSLRESERELFF. The CDR3 nucleotides are TGTGCCAGCAGCTTAAGGGAAAGTGAAAGGGAGCTGTTTTTT.

The rearrangement links TRBV9 to TRBJ1-2, with 8 positions matching TRBD1. The CDR3 is 15 residues long. From germline, CDR1 is SGDLS and CDR2 YYNGEE. Trimming took 6 bases from V and 3 from J; bases not matched to a gene: 10. In DNA, the CDR3 is TGTGCCAGCACCCTCGTACAGGGGGGGGACTATGGCTACACCTTC. Protein: CASTLVQGGDYGYTF.